Listed here are 10 T cell receptor beta chains from one sample, sequenced in a study of cytomegalovirus exposure and HLA in healthy donors (dated by TCRdb to about 2017). The method behind the library was the immunoSEQ multiplex PCR assay. For the multiplex PCR, a mixture combining 60 forward primers for TCR Vbeta segments and 13 reverse primers for TCR Jbeta segments was used. TCRdb limited this immuneACCESS table to in-frame rearrangements with V and J called. A share of clones is missing; checked studies link under half to unresolved V genes, and the rest is unexplained. The sample table lists fewer than 200,000 clones, approximately 80% of them with a count of one. The top ten hold roughly 2.8% of the sample. Source material: PBMCs. The receptor set was obtained from a woman in her thirties or forties in good health and CMV-seropositive.

CDR3 coding DNA: TGTGCCAGCAGTGTGGGACACCCTAGCAATCAGCCCCAGCATTTT. This translates into CASSVGHPSNQPQHF. The rearrangement joins TRBV2 to TRBJ1-5; D is perhaps TRBD1 (6 bases). This CDR3 spans 15 amino acids. The V end lost 4 bases, the J end lost 0 bases, and 10 bases lay between the germline ends. Germline V gives CDR1 SNHLY, CDR2 FYNNEI.

The gene calls are TRBV7-2 and TRBJ2-7; 9 bases agree with TRBD1. The CDR3 contains 15 residues. Losses at the gene ends were 1 base for V and 2 bases for J; bases not matched to a gene: 3. Germline loops: CDR1 SGHTA, CDR2 FQGNSA. CDR3 in amino acids: CASSLGTGAAYEQYF. The DNA for the CDR3 is TGTGCCAGCAGCTTAGGGACAGGGGCAGCCTACGAGCAGTACTTC.

The rearrangement joins TRBV2 to TRBJ2-3; D unresolved. Germline-derived CDR1 and CDR2 are SNHLY and FYNNEI. The CDR3 contains 15 residues. The V end was cut by 3 bases, the J end by 2 bases, with 12 bases between. The chain's CDR3 is CASSDKWIATDTQYF. CDR3 coding DNA: TGTGCCAGCAGTGATAAGTGGATAGCCACAGATACGCAGTATTTT.

This clone appeared a single time. This chain uses TRBV28 with TRBJ1-1; 7 nucleotides agree with TRBD1. The CDR3 length is 14 residues. Germline assignment: CDR1 MDHEN and CDR2 SYDVKM. Trimming removed 5 bases from V and 1 base from J; junction bases left unmatched: 4. Here the CDR3 reads CASSLHRGNTEAFF. In DNA, the CDR3 is TGTGCCAGCAGTCTTCACAGGGGGAACACTGAAGCTTTCTTT.

This chain connects TRBV18 to TRBJ1-5, with D perhaps TRBD1 (6 bases). V lost 6 bases and J lost 4, with 10 bases in between. The length of the CDR3 is 13 residues. Per the germline V gene, CDR1 is KGHSH and CDR2 is LQKENI. CDR3 DNA: TGTGCCAGCTCCCTGACAGGAAATCAGCCCCAGCATTTT. Translating gives CASSLTGNQPQHF.

The chain couples TRBV28 to TRBJ1-2; TRBD1 aligns across 9 bases. V lost 5 bases to trimming and J lost 3 bases; unmatched junction nucleotides: 4. This CDR3 is 14 amino acids long. Germline CDR1 is MDHEN and CDR2 is SYDVKM. The CDR3, as DNA: TGTGCCAGCAGTCCTGGGGACAGGGACTATGGCTACACCTTC. As protein: CASSPGDRDYGYTF.

V and J are TRBV4-3 and TRBJ2-7; TRBD2 aligns across 15 bases. CDR1 LGHNA and CDR2 YSLEER come from the germline V gene. Losses at the gene ends were 3 bases for V and 2 bases for J; bases not matched to a gene: 2. The CDR3 covers 16 residues. The CDR3 loop is CASSQGLAGGTYEQYF. The CDR3 DNA follows: TGCGCCAGCAGCCAGGGACTAGCGGGAGGTACCTACGAGCAGTACTTC.

The chain uses TRBV19 and TRBJ2-2; 9 bases match TRBD1. Germline loops: CDR1 LNHDA, CDR2 SQIVND (reference sequence). The CDR3 contains 14 residues. V shed 5 bases, J shed 5 bases, and the junction held 3 bases outside the gene matches. CDR3 sequence (DNA): TGTGCCAGTAGTGCACAGGGGGCTACCGGGGAGCTGTTTTTT. Its protein product is CASSAQGATGELFF.

The chain couples TRBV28 to TRBJ1-2; no definite D call. Germline CDR1 is MDHEN and CDR2 is SYDVKM. The V and J ends lost 2 bases and 8 bases respectively, with 12 bases between them. CDR3 length equals 13 residues. This chain's CDR3 is CASSLISLQGYTF. CDR3 coding DNA: TGTGCCAGCAGTTTAATTTCTCTGCAGGGCTACACCTTC.

The CDR3 DNA sequence: TGCGCCAGCAGCTTGGAGGGGGGGCACACTGAAGCTTTCTTT. Translated: CASSLEGGHTEAFF. This chain joins TRBV5-1 and TRBJ1-1, with D possibly matching TRBD1 (6 bases). CDR3 length: 14 residues. The V and J ends lost 0 bases and 3 bases respectively, with 9 bases between them. The germline CDR1 and CDR2 sequences are SGHRS and YFSETQ. The full variable domain, completed using reference TRBV5-1 and TRBJ1-1, is KAGVTQTPRYLIKTRGQQVTLSCSPISGHRSVSWYQQTPGQGLQFLFEYFSETQRNKGNFPGRFSGRQFSNSRSEMNVSTLELGDSALYLCASSLEGGHTEAFFGQGTRLTVV.